Listed here are 10 T cell receptor beta chains from one sample, sequenced in a study of shared clonotypes between healthy human individuals. TCRdb keeps only in-frame clones here, not all; method: immunoSEQ multiplex PCR. Seen here are roughly 410,000 clones, 90% to 98% observed once, and the top ten hold 0.32%. Sequences were obtained from memory CD8+ T cells sorted from blood. Subset: CD45RO+ cells pooled with CCR7-negative TemRA cells. The receptors were gathered from a man aged 25 to 45 in good health.

The chain has TRBV6-5 and TRBJ2-1; 13 positions agree with TRBD2. The CDR3 has 16 residues. Unmatched junction bases numbered 5, after V lost 2 bases and J lost 7 bases. The germline gives CDR1 MNHEY, CDR2 SVGAGI. The CDR3 loop is CASSYRTSGSRNEQFF. CDR3 coding DNA: TGTGCCAGCAGTTACCGGACTAGCGGGAGTCGAAATGAGCAGTTCTTC.

The chain is built from TRBV19 and TRBJ2-3, with D possibly matching TRBD2 (6 bases). The germline V and J ends were trimmed by 7 bases and 1 base, with 15 bases remaining between them. The CDR3 is 15 amino acids. The germline CDR1 and CDR2 sequences are LNHDA and SQIVND (reference sequence). The CDR3 nucleotides read TGTGCCAGTACCCGCAGGGCTAGCGGCACAGATACGCAGTATTTT. Amino acid sequence: CASTRRASGTDTQYF.

V gene TRBV6-5 combines with J gene TRBJ2-4; D remains unclear. There are 13 residues in the CDR3. V was cut by 6 bases and J by 7 bases, with 13 bases left in between. Germline loops: CDR1 MNHEY, CDR2 SVGAGI. CDR3 sequence reads: CASSPPAVNIQYF. CDR3 in DNA: TGTGCCAGCAGCCCCCCCGCGGTGAACATTCAGTACTTC.

V and J are TRBV11-2 and TRBJ2-5, with 10 bases identical to TRBD2. Germline values: CDR1 SGHAT, CDR2 FQNNGV. With 5 bases clipped from V and 4 bases from J, the junction kept 7 bases outside the gene matches. The length of the CDR3 is 15 residues. CDR3 sequence reads: CASSVSGRGGETQYF. CDR3 nucleotide sequence: TGTGCCAGCAGCGTCAGCGGGAGGGGGGGAGAGACCCAGTACTTC. Combining the CDR3 with reference TRBV11-2 and TRBJ2-5 gives the whole variable domain EAGVAQSPRYKIIEKRQSVAFWCNPISGHATLYWYQQILGQGPKLLIQFQNNGVVDDSQLPKDRFSAERLKGVDSTLKIQPAKLEDSAVYLCASSVSGRGGETQYFGPGTRLLVL.

Here the CDR3 DNA reads TGCGCCAGCGCGAACGCCTACGAGCAGTACTTC. It translates to CASANAYEQYF. The chain links TRBV10-2 to TRBJ2-7; D ambiguous. Trimming took 8 bases from V and 2 from J, leaving 7 bases between them. CDR1 and CDR2 from the germline V gene are WSHSY and SAAADI. This CDR3 is built from 11 residues.

The CDR3 DNA is TGTGCCAGCAATACTCGGACAGCTCTCCGAGAGACCCAGTACTTC. Amino acid sequence: CASNTRTALRETQYF. V is TRBV6-1 and J is TRBJ2-5; a possible D gene is TRBD1 (6 bases). From germline, CDR1 is MNHNS and CDR2 SASEGT. This CDR3 is 15 amino acids long. Trimming took off 7 bases at V and 4 bases at J, with 19 bases between the two ends.

This chain uses TRBV19 with TRBJ2-7; D is possibly TRBD1 (5 bases). V was cut by 3 bases and J by 1 base, with 13 bases left in between. This CDR3 is built from 15 residues. Germline V lookup: CDR1 LNHDA, CDR2 SQIVND (reference sequence). The CDR3 DNA is TGTGCCAGTAGTATGACCGTTCAGGGATCCTACGAGCAGTACTTC. This codes for CASSMTVQGSYEQYF. Full variable domain (remainder filled in from reference TRBV19 and TRBJ2-7): DGGITQSPKYLFRKEGQNVTLSCEQNLNHDAMYWYRQDPGQGLRLIYYSQIVNDFQKGDIAEGYSVSREKKESFPLTVTSAQKNPTAFYLCASSMTVQGSYEQYFGPGTRLTVT.

The chain combines TRBV7-3 with TRBJ2-1; 12 positions match TRBD2. The V segment lost 5 bases and the J segment 6 bases; nucleotides outside the gene matches: 5. The CDR3 spans 15 residues. Germline lookup yields CDR1 SGHTA and CDR2 FQGTGA. CDR3 in DNA: TGTGCCAGCAGCCGACTAGCGGGAGCCCCCAATGAGCAGTTCTTC. Amino acid sequence: CASSRLAGAPNEQFF.

V usage is TRBV29-1 and J usage is TRBJ1-5, with a possible D match to TRBD1 (5 bases). CDR3 size: 13 residues. Trimming stripped 6 bases from V and 6 bases from J, with 15 bases between. Looked up from germline, CDR1 is SQVTM and CDR2 is ANQGSEA. CDR3 nucleotides: TGCAGCGTCTATACAGGAGGAGGTCAGCCCCAGCATTTT. Its protein is CSVYTGGGQPQHF.

The chain uses TRBV25-1 and TRBJ1-5; weak D call: TRBD1 (6 bases). The ends were cut back, 1 base at V and 9 bases at J, with 13 bases in the middle. The CDR3 sequence is 14 residues long. Germline CDR1 and CDR2: MGHDK and SYGVNS. For the CDR3, the DNA is TGTGCCAGCAGTGAATGGGGGCGGGCGGGGCCCCAGCATTTT. Its protein is CASSEWGRAGPQHF.